This T cell receptor beta chain derives from a study of blood T cells in healthy people across ages. Study background: Per two T cells, about one barcoded beta molecule was captured through template switching. Regarding the study as a whole: CMV status of donors was not determined, possibly confounding expanded clonotype changes.

In this sample, this clonotype turned up many times. The antigen is not known. Total RNA extracted from each sample amounted to at least 6 micrograms. The germline CDR1 and CDR2 sequences are SGHVS and FNYEAQ. This CDR3 has 14 residues. V lost 1 base to trimming and J lost 12 bases; unmatched junction nucleotides: 8. With a J-beta primer mix and a sample-barcoded 5' primer, a second PCR ran about 6 to 11 cycles. The authors tagged each cDNA molecule using a template-switch adaptor with 12 random nucleotides. In TCRdb, the 5' RACE reads were re-called with MiXCR into one record per CDR3 protein. The sample has fewer than 800,000 distinct CDR3 sequences, around 32% seen once.

What was sequenced was blood. V and J are TRBV7-6 and TRBJ2-4; the match to TRBD2 covers 8 bases. The TCR comes from a woman older than 75 in good health. CDR3 in DNA: TGTGCCAGCAGCTTAGTTGCGGGGGGTGTCTCTCAGTACTTC. This codes for CASSLVAGGVSQYF.